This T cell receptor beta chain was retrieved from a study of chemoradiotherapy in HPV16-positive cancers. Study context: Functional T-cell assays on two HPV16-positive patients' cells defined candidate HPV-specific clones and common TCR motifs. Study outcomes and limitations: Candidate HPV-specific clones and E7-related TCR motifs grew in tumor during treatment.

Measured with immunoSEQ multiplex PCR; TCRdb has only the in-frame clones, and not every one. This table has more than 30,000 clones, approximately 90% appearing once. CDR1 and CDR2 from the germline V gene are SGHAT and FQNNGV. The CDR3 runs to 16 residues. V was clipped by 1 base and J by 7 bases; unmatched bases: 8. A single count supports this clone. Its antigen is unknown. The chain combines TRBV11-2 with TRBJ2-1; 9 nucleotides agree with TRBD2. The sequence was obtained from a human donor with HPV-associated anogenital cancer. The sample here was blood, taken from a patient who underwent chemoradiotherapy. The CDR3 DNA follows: TGTGCCAGCAGCTTAGTTGGTAGCGGGAGTTTGAATGAGCAGTTCTTC. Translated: CASSLVGSGSLNEQFF.